This is a list of T cell receptor beta chains from one sample in a study of cytomegalovirus exposure and HLA in healthy donors. TCRdb keeps only in-frame clones here, not all; method: immunoSEQ multiplex PCR. The repertoire includes 150,000 to 200,000 clones, approximately 80% of them detected once, and 13% to 15% sits in the top ten. Sequenced sample: PBMCs. The receptor set was obtained from a woman between 40 and 55 years old in good health and CMV-seronegative. The CDR3 runs from the conserved cysteine through the conserved F or W. D genes are given only for firm matches. Where a row states a size, it is once, few, many or the class of an expanded clone; other rows omit it.

v_call	cdr3_length	d_call	j_call	clone_size	cdr3_nt	cdr3_aa
TRBV7-2	15	NA	TRBJ1-6	NA	TGTGCCAGCAGCTTACAGGGCCCCTATAATTCACCCCTCCACTTT	CASSLQGPYNSPLHF
TRBV30	14	NA	TRBJ2-3	NA	TGTGCCTGGAGTGTACTACTGCGCACAGATACGCAGTATTTT	CAWSVLLRTDTQYF
TRBV6-6	15	TRBD1	TRBJ1-6	NA	TGTGCCAGCAGCTACAGGGGTACACGCGATTCACCCCTCCACTTT	CASSYRGTRDSPLHF
TRBV10-1	14	TRBD1	TRBJ1-4	NA	TGCGCCAGCAGTGAAGGACAGGGCGGCGAAAAACTGTTTTTT	CASSEGQGGEKLFF
TRBV6-5	15	NA	TRBJ2-7	NA	TGTGCCAGCAGTTACTCTTCCAGGGGCGGGTACGAGCAGTACTTC	CASSYSSRGGYEQYF
TRBV7-2	12	NA	TRBJ2-1	few	TGTGCCAGCAGCTTCCAAGGGGCGCAACAGTTCTTC	CASSFQGAQQFF
TRBV27	14	NA	TRBJ2-7	NA	TGTGCCAGCAGGGACTCGTTACCTCGGGACGAGCAGTACTTC	CASRDSLPRDEQYF
TRBV7-2	14	NA	TRBJ2-3	NA	TGTGCCAGCAGTTCGAATAGGGGGTTCGGTACGCAGTATTTT	CASSSNRGFGTQYF
TRBV29-1	14	TRBD2	TRBJ2-3	NA	TGCAGCTCTAAGACTAGCGGGAGTGCAGATACGCAGTATTTT	CSSKTSGSADTQYF
TRBV29-1	14	NA	TRBJ2-6	NA	TGCAGCGTTGGAGTGGGTGGTGGGGCCAACGGCCTGACTTTC	CSVGVGGGANGLTF
TRBV7-3	14	TRBD1	TRBJ2-1	NA	TGTGCCAGCAGCTCGGGACAGGGAGCCCATCTACAGTTCTTC	CASSSGQGAHLQFF
TRBV25-1	15	NA	TRBJ2-7	NA	TGTGCCAGCAGTGAATTACAGGGTGAAGTCTACGAGCAGTACTTC	CASSELQGEVYEQYF
TRBV30	15	NA	TRBJ2-4	NA	TGTGCCTGGAGTGTACAAGGACTTGTAGGAAACAGTCAGTACTTC	CAWSVQGLVGNSQYF
TRBV18	15	TRBD2	TRBJ2-3	few	TGTGCCAGCTCACCGCTAGCGGACTCCACAGATACGCAGTATTTT	CASSPLADSTDTQYF
TRBV9	18	TRBD2	TRBJ2-5	NA	TGTGCCAGCAGCGTAGGGTCTAGCGGGGGACAACATGCAGAGACCCAGTACTTC	CASSVGSSGGQHAETQYF
TRBV4-3	17	TRBD2	TRBJ2-6	NA	TGCGCCAGCAGCCATGGGACTAGCGGCTCTGGGGCCAACGGCCTGACTTTC	CASSHGTSGSGANGLTF
TRBV19	15	NA	TRBJ1-5	NA	TGTGCCAGTAGCATTAACAGGGATAGCAATCAGCCCCAGCATTTT	CASSINRDSNQPQHF
TRBV7-6	15	NA	TRBJ1-6	NA	TGTGCCAGCAGCTTAGACAGCGGGGGGAATTCACCCCTCCACTTT	CASSLDSGGNSPLHF
TRBV11-2	16	NA	TRBJ2-2	NA	TGTGCCAGCAGCCCCATCAGGGGACCGAACACCGGGGAGCTGTTTTTT	CASSPIRGPNTGELFF
TRBV2	17	TRBD2	TRBJ2-1	once	TGTGCCAGCAGTGGGCTCAGCGGGAGGGTCTCCTACAATGAGCAGTTCTTC	CASSGLSGRVSYNEQFF
TRBV27	15	NA	TRBJ1-3	once	TGTGCCAGCAGTTACGGGTCTTTCACGGGAAACACCATATATTTT	CASSYGSFTGNTIYF
TRBV28	17	TRBD1	TRBJ1-1	NA	TGTGCCAGCAGTTTGGGGGGCGGGGCAGGGGGCTACACTGAAGCTTTCTTT	CASSLGGGAGGYTEAFF
TRBV28	17	TRBD2	TRBJ2-6	NA	TGTGCCAGCAGTTTCCCAGCGGGGGACTCTGGGGCCAACGTCCTGACTTTC	CASSFPAGDSGANVLTF
TRBV5-4	15	TRBD2	TRBJ2-5	once	TGTGCCAGCAGCTCCGATCTGGGAGGGAAAGAGACCCAGTACTTC	CASSSDLGGKETQYF
TRBV5-6	15	TRBD1	TRBJ2-2	NA	TGTGCCAGCAACGGCGACAGGGGCGTCACCGGGGAGCTGTTTTTT	CASNGDRGVTGELFF
TRBV2	14	TRBD1	TRBJ1-4	NA	TGTGCCAGCAGCCCCACAGGGGGCGGTGAAAAACTGTTTTTT	CASSPTGGGEKLFF
TRBV5-4	14	NA	TRBJ2-1	once	TGTGCCAGCAGCTTGGGGGGCCTCTACAATGAGCAGTTCTTC	CASSLGGLYNEQFF
TRBV28	12	NA	TRBJ1-4	NA	TGTGCCAGCAGTTTAAGTACAGCCAAACTGTTTTTT	CASSLSTAKLFF
TRBV5-1	16	NA	TRBJ2-2	few	TGCGCCAGCAGCTTGGACCCAGGGGGGTACACCGGGGAGCTGTTTTTT	CASSLDPGGYTGELFF
TRBV28	15	NA	TRBJ2-7	NA	TGTGCCAGCAGGACACTCGGGGTGGGCTCCTACGAGCAGTACTTC	CASRTLGVGSYEQYF
TRBV2	14	TRBD1	TRBJ1-5	NA	TGTGCCAGCGGGCAGGGGGCTAGCAATCAGCCCCAGCATTTT	CASGQGASNQPQHF
TRBV7-9	15	NA	TRBJ2-7	NA	TGTGCCAGCAGCCCCGCCATCCAGGGGCCGGGGGAGCAGTACTTC	CASSPAIQGPGEQYF
TRBV9	15	TRBD2	TRBJ2-2	NA	TGTGCCAGCAGCGTAGCGGGGAGGGTCACCGGGGAGCTGTTTTTT	CASSVAGRVTGELFF
TRBV11-3	15	TRBD2	TRBJ2-2	NA	TGTGCCAGCAGCTTACTAGCGGGTACCACCGGGGAGCTGTTTTTT	CASSLLAGTTGELFF
TRBV5-4	13	NA	TRBJ2-3	few	TGTGCCAGCAGCCTTTTCGGGGCAGATACGCAGTATTTT	CASSLFGADTQYF
TRBV15	14	NA	TRBJ2-1	NA	TGTGCCACCAGCAGAGCTTTCGGGAACAATGAGCAGTTCTTC	CATSRAFGNNEQFF
TRBV7-2	13	NA	TRBJ2-4	few	TGTGCCAGCAGCTTCACTATTCCAAACATTCAGTACTTC	CASSFTIPNIQYF
TRBV28	14	NA	TRBJ2-3	NA	TGTGCCACCAATAAATTACAGTACACAGATACGCAGTATTTT	CATNKLQYTDTQYF
TRBV4-1	18	TRBD2	TRBJ2-1	NA	TGCGCCAGCAGTCGTTTAAGAGCTAGCGGTCTAAGTTACAATGAGCAGTTCTTC	CASSRLRASGLSYNEQFF
TRBV18	15	NA	TRBJ1-4	NA	TGTGCCAGCTCACCCGACAGAACAACTAATGAAAAACTGTTTTTT	CASSPDRTTNEKLFF
TRBV7-3	15	TRBD2	TRBJ2-1	few	TGTGCCAGCAGCCCGAGACTAGCGGGGAACAATGAGCAGTTCTTC	CASSPRLAGNNEQFF
TRBV11-2	13	NA	TRBJ2-7	once	TGTGCCAGCAGCTTAGATGGGGGGTCCGAGCAGTACTTC	CASSLDGGSEQYF
TRBV4-3	16	NA	TRBJ1-2	NA	TGCGCCAGCAGCCAGGGATCCGCGGGGGGCAGTGGGGGCTACACCTTC	CASSQGSAGGSGGYTF
TRBV19	14	TRBD1	TRBJ2-7	NA	TGTGCCAGTAGTGGACCGGGACAGGGTTACGAGCAGTACTTC	CASSGPGQGYEQYF
TRBV28	15	TRBD1	TRBJ2-7	NA	TGTGCCAGCAGTTGGGCGACAGGGCCTCGGGACGAGCAGTACTTC	CASSWATGPRDEQYF
TRBV9	13	NA	TRBJ2-1	NA	TGTGCCAGCAGCCTCAGCTCCTACAATGAGCAGTTCTTC	CASSLSSYNEQFF
TRBV5-1	15	TRBD2	TRBJ2-1	medium-sized	TGCGCCAGCAGCTGGACTAGCGGGAGTATCTATGAGCAGTTCTTC	CASSWTSGSIYEQFF